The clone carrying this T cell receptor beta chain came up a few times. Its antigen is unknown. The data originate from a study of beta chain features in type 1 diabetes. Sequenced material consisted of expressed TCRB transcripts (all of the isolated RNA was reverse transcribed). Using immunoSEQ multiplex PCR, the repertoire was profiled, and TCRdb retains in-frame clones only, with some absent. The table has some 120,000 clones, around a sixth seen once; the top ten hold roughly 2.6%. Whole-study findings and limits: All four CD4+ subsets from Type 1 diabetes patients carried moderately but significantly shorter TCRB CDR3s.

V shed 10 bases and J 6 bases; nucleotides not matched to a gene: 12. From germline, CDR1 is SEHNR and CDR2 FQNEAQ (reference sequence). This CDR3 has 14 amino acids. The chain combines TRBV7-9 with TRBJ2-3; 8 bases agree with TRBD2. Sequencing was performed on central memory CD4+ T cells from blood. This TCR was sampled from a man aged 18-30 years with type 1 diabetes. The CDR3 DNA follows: TGTGCCACCAATGGTGGACTAGCCGGCGATACGCAGTATTTT. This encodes CATNGGLAGDTQYF.